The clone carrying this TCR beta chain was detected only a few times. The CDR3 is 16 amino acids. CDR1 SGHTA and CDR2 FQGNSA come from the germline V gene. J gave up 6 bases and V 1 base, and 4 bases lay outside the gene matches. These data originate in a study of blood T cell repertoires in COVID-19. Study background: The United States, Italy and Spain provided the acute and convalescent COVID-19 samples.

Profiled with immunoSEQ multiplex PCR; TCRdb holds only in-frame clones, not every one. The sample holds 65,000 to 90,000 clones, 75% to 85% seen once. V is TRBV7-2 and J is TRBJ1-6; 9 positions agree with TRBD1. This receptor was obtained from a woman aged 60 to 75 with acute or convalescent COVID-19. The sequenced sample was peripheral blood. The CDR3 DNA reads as TGTGCCAGCAGCTTAGAATGGGACAGGGTTAATTCACCCCTCCACTTT. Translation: CASSLEWDRVNSPLHF.